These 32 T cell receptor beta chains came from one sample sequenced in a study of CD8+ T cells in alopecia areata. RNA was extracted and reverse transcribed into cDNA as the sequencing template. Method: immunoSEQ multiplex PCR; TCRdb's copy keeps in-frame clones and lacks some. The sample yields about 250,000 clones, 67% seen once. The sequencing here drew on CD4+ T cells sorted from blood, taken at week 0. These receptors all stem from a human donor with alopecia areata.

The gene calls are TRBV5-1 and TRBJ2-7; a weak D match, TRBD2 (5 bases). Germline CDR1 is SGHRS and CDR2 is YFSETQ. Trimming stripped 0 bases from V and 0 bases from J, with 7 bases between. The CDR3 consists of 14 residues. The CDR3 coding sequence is TGCGCCAGCAGCTTGGGTGACTACTCCTACGAGCAGTACTTC. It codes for CASSLGDYSYEQYF. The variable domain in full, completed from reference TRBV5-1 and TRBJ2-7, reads KAGVTQTPRYLIKTRGQQVTLSCSPISGHRSVSWYQQTPGQGLQFLFEYFSETQRNKGNFPGRFSGRQFSNSRSEMNVSTLELGDSALYLCASSLGDYSYEQYFGPGTRLTVT.

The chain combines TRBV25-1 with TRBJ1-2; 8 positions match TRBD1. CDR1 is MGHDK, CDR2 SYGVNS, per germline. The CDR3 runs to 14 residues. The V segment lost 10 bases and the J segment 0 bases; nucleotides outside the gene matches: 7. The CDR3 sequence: CATGGGQANYGYTF. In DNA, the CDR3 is TGTGCCACCGGTGGGGGACAGGCTAACTATGGCTACACCTTC.

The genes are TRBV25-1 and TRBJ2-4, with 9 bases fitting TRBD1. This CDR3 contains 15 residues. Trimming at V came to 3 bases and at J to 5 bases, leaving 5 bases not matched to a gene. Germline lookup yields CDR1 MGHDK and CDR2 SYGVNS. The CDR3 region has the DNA TGTGCCAGCAGTGACCCTAACAGGGGGCAAAACATTCAGTACTTC. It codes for CASSDPNRGQNIQYF. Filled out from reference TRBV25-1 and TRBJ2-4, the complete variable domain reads EADIYQTPRYLVIGTGKKITLECSQTMGHDKMYWYQQDPGMELHLIHYSYGVNSTEKGDLSSESTVSRIRTEHFPLTLESARPSHTSQYLCASSDPNRGQNIQYFGAGTRLSVL.

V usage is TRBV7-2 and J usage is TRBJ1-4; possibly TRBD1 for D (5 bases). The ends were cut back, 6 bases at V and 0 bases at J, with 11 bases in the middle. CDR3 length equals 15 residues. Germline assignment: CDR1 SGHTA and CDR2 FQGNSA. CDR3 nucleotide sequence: TGTGCCAGCAGGCGGACATCCGCAACTAATGAAAAACTGTTTTTT. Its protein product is CASRRTSATNEKLFF.

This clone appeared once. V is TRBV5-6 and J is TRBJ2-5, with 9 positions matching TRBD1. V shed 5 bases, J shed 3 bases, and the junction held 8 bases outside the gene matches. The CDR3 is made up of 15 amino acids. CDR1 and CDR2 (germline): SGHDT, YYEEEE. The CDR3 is CASSTTGQGEETQYF. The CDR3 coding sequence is TGTGCCAGCAGTACAACGGGACAGGGTGAAGAGACCCAGTACTTC. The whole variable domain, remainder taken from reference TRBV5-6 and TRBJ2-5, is DAGVTQSPTHLIKTRGQQVTLRCSPKSGHDTVSWYQQALGQGPQFIFQYYEEEERQRGNFPDRFSGHQFPNYSSELNVNALLLGDSALYLCASSTTGQGEETQYFGPGTRLLVL.

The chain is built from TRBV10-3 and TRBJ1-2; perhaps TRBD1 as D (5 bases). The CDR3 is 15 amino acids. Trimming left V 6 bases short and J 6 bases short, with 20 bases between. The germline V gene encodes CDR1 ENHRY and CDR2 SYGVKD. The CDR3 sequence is CAIRLTSGSRHGYTF. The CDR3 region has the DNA TGTGCCATCAGACTTACTTCAGGGTCCCGTCATGGCTACACCTTC.

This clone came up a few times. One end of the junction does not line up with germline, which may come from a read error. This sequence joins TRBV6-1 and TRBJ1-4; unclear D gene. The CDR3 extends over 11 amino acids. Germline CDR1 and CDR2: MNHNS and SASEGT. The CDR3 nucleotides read TGTGCCAGCAGTGAAGTGGGAAGTCGGACTTTT. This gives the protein CASSEVGSRTF.

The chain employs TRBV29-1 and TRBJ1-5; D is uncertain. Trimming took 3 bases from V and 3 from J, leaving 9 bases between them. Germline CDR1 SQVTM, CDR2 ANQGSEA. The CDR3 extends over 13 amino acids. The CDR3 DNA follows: TGCAGCGTTGATACCGGCTCCAATCAGCCCCAGCATTTT. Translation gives CSVDTGSNQPQHF. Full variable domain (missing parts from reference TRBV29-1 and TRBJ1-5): SAVISQKPSRDICQRGTSLTIQCQVDSQVTMMFWYRQQPGQSLTLIATANQGSEATYESGFVIDKFPISRPNLTFSTLTVSNMSPEDSSIYLCSVDTGSNQPQHFGDGTRLSIL.

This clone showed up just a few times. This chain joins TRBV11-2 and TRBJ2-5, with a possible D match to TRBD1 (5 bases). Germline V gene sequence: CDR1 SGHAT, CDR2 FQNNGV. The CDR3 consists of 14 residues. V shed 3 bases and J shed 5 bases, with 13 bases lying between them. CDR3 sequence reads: CASSFGALGETQYF. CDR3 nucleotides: TGTGCCAGCAGCTTTGGGGCACTGGGGGAGACCCAGTACTTC.

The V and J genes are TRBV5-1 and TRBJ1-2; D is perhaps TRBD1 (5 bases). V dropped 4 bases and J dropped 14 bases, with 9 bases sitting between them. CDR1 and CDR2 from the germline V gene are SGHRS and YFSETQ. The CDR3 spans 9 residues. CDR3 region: CASSAGETF. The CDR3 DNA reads TGCGCCAGCAGCGCGGGGGAGACCTTC.

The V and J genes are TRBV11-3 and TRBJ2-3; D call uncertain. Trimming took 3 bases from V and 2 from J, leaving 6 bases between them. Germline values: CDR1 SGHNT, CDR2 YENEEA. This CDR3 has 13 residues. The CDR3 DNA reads TGTGCCAGCAGCTTGGTCTACACAGATACGCAGTATTTT. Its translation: CASSLVYTDTQYF.

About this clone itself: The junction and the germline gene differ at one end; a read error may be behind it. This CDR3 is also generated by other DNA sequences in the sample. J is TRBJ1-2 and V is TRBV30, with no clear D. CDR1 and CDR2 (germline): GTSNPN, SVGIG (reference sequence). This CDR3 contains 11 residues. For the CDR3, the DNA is TGTGCTTGGAGTGTACTGGCAGAAGGCACCTTC. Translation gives CAWSVLAEGTF.

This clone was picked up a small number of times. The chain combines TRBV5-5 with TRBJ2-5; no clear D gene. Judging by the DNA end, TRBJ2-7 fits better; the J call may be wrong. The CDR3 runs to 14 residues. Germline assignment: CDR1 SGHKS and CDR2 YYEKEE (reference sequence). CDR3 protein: CASSPGGIGYEQYF. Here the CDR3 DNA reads TGTGCCAGCAGCCCGGGCGGCATTGGGTACGAGCAGTACTTC.

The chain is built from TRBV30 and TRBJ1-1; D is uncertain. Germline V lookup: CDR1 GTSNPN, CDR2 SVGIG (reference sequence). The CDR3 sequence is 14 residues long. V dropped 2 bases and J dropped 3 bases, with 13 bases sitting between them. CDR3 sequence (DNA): TGTGCCTGGAGTATCCAGGACTGGGACACTGAAGCTTTCTTT. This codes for CAWSIQDWDTEAFF.

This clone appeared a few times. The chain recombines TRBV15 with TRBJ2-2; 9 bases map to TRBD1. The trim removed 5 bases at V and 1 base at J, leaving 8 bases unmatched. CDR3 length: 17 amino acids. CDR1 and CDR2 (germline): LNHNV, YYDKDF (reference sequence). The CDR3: CATSPLGTGQNTGELFF. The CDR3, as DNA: TGTGCCACCAGCCCCCTGGGGACAGGGCAGAACACCGGGGAGCTGTTTTTT.

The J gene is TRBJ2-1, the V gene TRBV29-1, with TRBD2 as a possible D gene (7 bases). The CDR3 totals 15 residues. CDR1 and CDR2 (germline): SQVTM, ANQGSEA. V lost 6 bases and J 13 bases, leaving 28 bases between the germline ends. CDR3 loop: CSVVRWGGVDDSQFF. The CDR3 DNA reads TGCAGCGTCGTACGGTGGGGGGGCGTCGATGATAGCCAGTTCTTC.

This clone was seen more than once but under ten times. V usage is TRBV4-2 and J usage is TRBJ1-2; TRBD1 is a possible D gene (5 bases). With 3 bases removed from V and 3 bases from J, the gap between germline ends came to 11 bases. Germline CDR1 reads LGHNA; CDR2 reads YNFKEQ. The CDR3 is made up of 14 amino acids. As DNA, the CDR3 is TGTGCCAGCAGCCAGCCCCCGGGGGACTATGGCTACACCTTC. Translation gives CASSQPPGDYGYTF.

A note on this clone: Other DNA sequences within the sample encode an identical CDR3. The DNA for the CDR3 is TGCAGCGTCGGGGGACAGCTGAACACTGAAGCTTTCTTT. Its protein is CSVGGQLNTEAFF. This rearrangement joins TRBV29-1 to TRBJ1-1; 7 nucleotides agree with TRBD1. V shed 6 bases, J shed 0 bases, and the junction held 4 bases outside the gene matches. The germline V gene encodes CDR1 SQVTM and CDR2 ANQGSEA. The CDR3 totals 13 residues.

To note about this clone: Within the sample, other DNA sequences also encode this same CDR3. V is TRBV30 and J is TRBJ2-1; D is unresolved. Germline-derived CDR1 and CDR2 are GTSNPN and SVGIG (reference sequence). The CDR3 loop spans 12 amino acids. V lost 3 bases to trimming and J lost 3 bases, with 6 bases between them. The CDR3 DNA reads TGTGCCTGGAGCGCTAGCTACAATGAGCAGTTCTTC. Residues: CAWSASYNEQFF. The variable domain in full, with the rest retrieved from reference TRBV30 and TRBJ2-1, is SQTIHQWPATLVQPVGSPLSLECTVEGTSNPNLYWYRQAAGRGLQLLFYSVGIGQISSEVPQNLSASRPQDRQFILSSKKLLLSDSGFYLCAWSASYNEQFFGPGTRLTVL.

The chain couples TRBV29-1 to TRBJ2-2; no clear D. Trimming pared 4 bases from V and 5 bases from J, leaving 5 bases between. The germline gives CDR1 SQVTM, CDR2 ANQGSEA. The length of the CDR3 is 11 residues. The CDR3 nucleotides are TGCAGCGTTGTGGAAACCGGGGAGCTGTTTTTT. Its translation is CSVVETGELFF.

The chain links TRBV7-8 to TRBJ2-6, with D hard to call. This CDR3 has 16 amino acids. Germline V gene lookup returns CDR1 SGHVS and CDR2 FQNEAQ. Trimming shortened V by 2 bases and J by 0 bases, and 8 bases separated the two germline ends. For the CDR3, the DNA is TGTGCCAGCAGCTTAAACCCCCTCTCTGGGGCCAACGTCCTGACTTTC. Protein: CASSLNPLSGANVLTF.

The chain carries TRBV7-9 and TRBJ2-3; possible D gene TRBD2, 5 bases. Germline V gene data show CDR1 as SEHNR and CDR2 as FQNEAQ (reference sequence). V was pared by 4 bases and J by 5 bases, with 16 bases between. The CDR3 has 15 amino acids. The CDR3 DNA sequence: TGTGCCAGCAGCTCCTATCTACTAGATTTAGATACGCAGTATTTT. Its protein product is CASSSYLLDLDTQYF.

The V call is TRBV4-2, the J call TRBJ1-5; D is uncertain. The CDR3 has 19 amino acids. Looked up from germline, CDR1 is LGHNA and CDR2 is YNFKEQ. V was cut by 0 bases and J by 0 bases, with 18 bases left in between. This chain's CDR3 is CASSQEGRVGIYSNQPQHF. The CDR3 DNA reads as TGTGCCAGCAGCCAAGAAGGGAGGGTAGGAATTTATAGCAATCAGCCCCAGCATTTT.

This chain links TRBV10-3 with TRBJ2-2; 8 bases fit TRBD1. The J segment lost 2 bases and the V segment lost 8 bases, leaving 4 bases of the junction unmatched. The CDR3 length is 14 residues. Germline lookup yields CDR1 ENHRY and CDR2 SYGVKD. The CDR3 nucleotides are TGTGCCATCGCGGGACAGGTTAACACCGGGGAGCTGTTTTTT. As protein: CAIAGQVNTGELFF.

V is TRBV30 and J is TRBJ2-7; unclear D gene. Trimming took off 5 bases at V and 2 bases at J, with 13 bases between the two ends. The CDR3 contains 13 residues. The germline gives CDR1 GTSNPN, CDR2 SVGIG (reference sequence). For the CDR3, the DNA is TGTGCCTGGTCGGAGCACATAGCCTACGAGCAGTACTTC. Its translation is CAWSEHIAYEQYF.

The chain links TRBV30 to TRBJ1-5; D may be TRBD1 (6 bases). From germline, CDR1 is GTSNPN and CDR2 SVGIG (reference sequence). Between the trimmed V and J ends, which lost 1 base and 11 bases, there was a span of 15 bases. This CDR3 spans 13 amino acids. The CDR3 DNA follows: TGTGCCTGGAGTGCTGGGGGGGCTGTGTCCCAGCATTTT. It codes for CAWSAGGAVSQHF.

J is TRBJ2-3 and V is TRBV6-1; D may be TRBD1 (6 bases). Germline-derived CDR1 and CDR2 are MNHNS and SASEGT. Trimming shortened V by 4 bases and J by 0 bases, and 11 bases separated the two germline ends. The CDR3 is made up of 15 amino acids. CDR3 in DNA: TGTGCCAGCAGTGGCCGGACAGCTAGCACAGATACGCAGTATTTT. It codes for CASSGRTASTDTQYF.

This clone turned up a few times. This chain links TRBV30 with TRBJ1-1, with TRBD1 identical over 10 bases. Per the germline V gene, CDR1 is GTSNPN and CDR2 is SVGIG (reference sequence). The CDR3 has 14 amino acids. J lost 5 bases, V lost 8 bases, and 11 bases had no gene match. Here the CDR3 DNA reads TGTGCCCTGGAGTCGCGGACAGGGGGAACTGAAGCTTTCTTT. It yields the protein CALESRTGGTEAFF.

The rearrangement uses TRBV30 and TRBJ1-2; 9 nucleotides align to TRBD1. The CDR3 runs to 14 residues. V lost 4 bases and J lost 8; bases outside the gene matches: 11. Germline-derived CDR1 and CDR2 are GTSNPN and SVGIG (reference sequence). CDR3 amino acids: CAWIPPGQGLGYTF. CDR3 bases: TGTGCCTGGATCCCCCCGGGACAGGGTTTGGGCTACACCTTC.

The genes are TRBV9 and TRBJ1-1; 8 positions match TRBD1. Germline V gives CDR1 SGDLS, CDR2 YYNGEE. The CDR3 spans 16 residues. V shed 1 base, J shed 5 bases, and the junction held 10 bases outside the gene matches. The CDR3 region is CASSVRGQAGGTEAFF. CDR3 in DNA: TGTGCCAGCAGCGTAAGGGGACAGGCCGGGGGGACTGAAGCTTTCTTT.

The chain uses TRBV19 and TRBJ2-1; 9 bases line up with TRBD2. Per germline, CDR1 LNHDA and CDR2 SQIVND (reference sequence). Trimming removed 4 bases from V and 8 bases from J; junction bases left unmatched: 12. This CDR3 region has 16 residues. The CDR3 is CASSKDQRGAEDEQFF. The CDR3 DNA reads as TGTGCCAGTAGTAAGGACCAGCGGGGGGCCGAGGATGAGCAGTTCTTC.

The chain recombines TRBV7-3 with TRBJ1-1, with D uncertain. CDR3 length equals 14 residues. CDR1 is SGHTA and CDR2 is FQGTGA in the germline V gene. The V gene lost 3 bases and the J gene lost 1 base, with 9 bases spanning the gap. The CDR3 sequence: CASSFGVTNTEAFF. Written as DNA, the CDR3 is TGTGCCAGCAGCTTCGGGGTCACGAACACTGAAGCTTTCTTT.